These 2 T cell receptor beta chains came from one sample sequenced in a study of OX40 agonist ivuxolimab in advanced cancers. Produced via immunoSEQ multiplex PCR; TCRdb's table is partial and in-frame only. This sample has 20,000 to 25,000 clones, with under 75% found just once. Sequencing was performed on CD4+ or CD8+ T cells sorted from blood, taken in a trial of the OX40 agonist ivuxolimab. The receptors shown here come from an adult with an advanced solid tumor such as melanoma, head and neck, liver or kidney cancer.

By share, this clone counts as medium-sized. This CDR3 is CASSLGKEQYF. The DNA of the CDR3 is TGTGCCAGCAGCCTAGGGAAAGAGCAGTACTTC. This chain joins TRBV28 and TRBJ2-7; no clear D gene. V lost 6 bases to trimming and J lost 7 bases, with 10 bases between them. The CDR3 contains 11 residues. In germline, CDR1 is MDHEN, CDR2 SYDVKM.

This clone was counted a few times. V usage is TRBV11-2 and J usage is TRBJ2-7, with D perhaps TRBD1 (6 bases). The CDR3 is 14 residues long. Looked up from germline, CDR1 is SGHAT and CDR2 is FQNNGV. V shed 3 bases and J shed 0 bases, with 9 bases lying between them. Here the CDR3 reads CASSFSGVSYEQYF. CDR3 bases: TGTGCCAGCAGCTTTTCAGGGGTCTCCTACGAGCAGTACTTC. The whole variable domain, filled in from reference TRBV11-2 and TRBJ2-7, reads EAGVAQSPRYKIIEKRQSVAFWCNPISGHATLYWYQQILGQGPKLLIQFQNNGVVDDSQLPKDRFSAERLKGVDSTLKIQPAKLEDSAVYLCASSFSGVSYEQYFGPGTRLTVT.